The TCR beta chain described here comes from a study of cytomegalovirus exposure and HLA in healthy donors. The PCR was carried out with 60 Vbeta primers and 13 Jbeta primers. Clones were read by immunoSEQ multiplex PCR, and TCRdb kept only the in-frame ones, dropping some. The sample records 200,000 to 250,000 clones, approximately 68% being singletons. From germline, CDR1 is GTSNPN and CDR2 SVGIG (reference sequence). Between the trimmed V and J ends, which lost 2 bases and 8 bases, there was a span of 15 bases. The CDR3 consists of 13 residues. The chain carries TRBV30 and TRBJ1-1; D is undetermined. The source material was PBMCs. This sequence was found in a woman in her thirties in good health and CMV-seronegative. The DNA for the CDR3 is TGTGCCTGGAGTCTCGCAATCAATGCGGAAGCTTTCTTT. This codes for CAWSLAINAEAFF.